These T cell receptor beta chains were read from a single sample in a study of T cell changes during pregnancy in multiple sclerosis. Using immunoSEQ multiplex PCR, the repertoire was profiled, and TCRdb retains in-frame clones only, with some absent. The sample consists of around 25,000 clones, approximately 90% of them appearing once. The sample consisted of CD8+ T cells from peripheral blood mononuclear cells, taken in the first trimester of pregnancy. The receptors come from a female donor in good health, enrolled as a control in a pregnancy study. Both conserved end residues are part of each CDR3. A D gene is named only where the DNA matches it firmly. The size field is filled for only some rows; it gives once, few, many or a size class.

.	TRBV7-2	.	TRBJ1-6	TGTGCCAGCAGCGTCGGGGTCCTAAATTCACCCCTCCACTTT	CASSVGVLNSPLHF
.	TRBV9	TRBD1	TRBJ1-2	TGTGCCAGCAGCGTTTCCGGGACAGCCTATGGCTACACCTTC	CASSVSGTAYGYTF
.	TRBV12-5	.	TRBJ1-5	TGTGCTAGTGGTTTAGTACAGGGCAATCAGCCCCAGCATTTT	CASGLVQGNQPQHF
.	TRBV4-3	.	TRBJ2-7	TGCGCCAGCAGCCTCGGATGGAACCAGGGGTACGAGCAGTACTTC	CASSLGWNQGYEQYF
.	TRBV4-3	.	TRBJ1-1	TGCGCCAGCAGCCAAGATCTTAGGGCAGGGGCTGACACTGAAGCTTTCTTT	CASSQDLRAGADTEAFF
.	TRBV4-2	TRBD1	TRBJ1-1	TGTGCCAGCAGCCAAGAACAGGGGTTGGTTGGCACTGAAGCTTTCTTT	CASSQEQGLVGTEAFF
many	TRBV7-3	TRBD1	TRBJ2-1	TGTGCCAGCAGTCGAACCGCCCCGGGACAGGGGGGCCAACACTTCCTCAATGAGCAGTTCTTC	CASSRTAPGQGGQHFLNEQFF
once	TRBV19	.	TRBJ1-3	TGTGCCAGTAAGGGGTCAGTGGAGGGAGCTGGAAACACCATATATTTT	CASKGSVEGAGNTIYF
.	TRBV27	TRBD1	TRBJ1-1	TGTGCCAGCAGGACAGGGGGCACTGAAGCTTTCTTT	CASRTGGTEAFF
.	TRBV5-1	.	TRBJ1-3	TGCGCCAGCAGCTTGGACATCCAAGAGGGATACTCTGGAAACACCATATATTTT	CASSLDIQEGYSGNTIYF
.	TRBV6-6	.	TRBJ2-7	TGTGCCAGCAGTGGGCTGTGGCCTACCTACGAGCAGTACTTC	CASSGLWPTYEQYF
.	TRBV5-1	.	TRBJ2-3	TGCGCCAGCAGCCCCAACTCAGATACGCAGTATTTT	CASSPNSDTQYF
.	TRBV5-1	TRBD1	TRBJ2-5	TGCGCCAGCAGCGCAAACAGGGGGCTTGGAGAGACCCAGTACTTC	CASSANRGLGETQYF
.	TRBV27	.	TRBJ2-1	TGTGCCAGCAATTGGCCTTCCAATGAGCAGTTCTTC	CASNWPSNEQFF
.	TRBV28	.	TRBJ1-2	TGTGCCAGCAGGACAGGACATTCGGTGCAGGGCTACACCTTC	CASRTGHSVQGYTF